Below, 28 T cell receptor beta chains from the same sample are listed, as sequenced in a study of cytomegalovirus exposure and HLA in healthy donors (TCRdb year 2017). Library preparation employed the immunoSEQ multiplex PCR assay. The table comes from immuneACCESS by way of TCRdb, which keeps in-frame sequences with V and J called. Part of the clones is missing from these tables; in studies checked, under half for an unresolved V gene and the rest for unknown reasons. The sample table shows some 130,000 clones, and 84% are seen once. The ten top clones hold approximately 1.4% of the sample. The sample comprised PBMCs. All receptors derive from a woman in her 30s in good health and CMV-seronegative.

The chain links TRBV19 to TRBJ2-4, with D unclear. Per the germline V gene, CDR1 is LNHDA and CDR2 is SQIVND (reference sequence). Trimming removed 2 bases from V and 9 bases from J, with 17 bases in between. The CDR3 runs 15 residues. The CDR3 bases are TGTGCCAGTAGTATAATGACACCCGGTCGTGGCATTCAGTACTTC. This encodes CASSIMTPGRGIQYF.

In this sample, this clone turned up once. V is TRBV10-3 and J is TRBJ2-7; the match to TRBD2 covers 7 bases. Germline loops: CDR1 ENHRY, CDR2 SYGVKD. CDR3 length equals 13 residues. V trimming: 4 bases; J trimming: 2 bases; junction bases outside the gene matches: 2. The CDR3 region has the DNA TGTGCCATCAGTGGGGGACTAACCTACGAGCAGTACTTC. Its protein is CAISGGLTYEQYF.

CDR3 sequence: CASSLVGDEQYF. The CDR3 nucleotides are TGTGCCAGCAGCTTGGTCGGGGACGAGCAGTACTTC. V is TRBV5-4 and J is TRBJ2-7, with D tentatively TRBD2 (5 bases). The germline V and J ends were trimmed by 0 bases and 5 bases, with 6 bases remaining between them. Germline values: CDR1 SGHNT, CDR2 YYREEE (reference sequence). The CDR3 length is 12 residues.

DNA for the CDR3: TGTGCCTGGAACCGGGGACAGGCGGGGACAGATACGCAGTATTTT. As protein: CAWNRGQAGTDTQYF. The V gene is TRBV30, the J gene TRBJ2-3, with 8 bases lining up with TRBD1. The trim removed 4 bases at V and 3 bases at J, leaving 9 bases unmatched. CDR3 length equals 15 residues. The germline V gene has CDR1 GTSNPN and CDR2 SVGIG (reference sequence).

There are a few counts of this clone. The chain employs TRBV7-9 and TRBJ2-3; 9 bases fit TRBD2. This CDR3 is built from 16 residues. Germline CDR1 is SEHNR and CDR2 is FQNEAQ (reference sequence). The V gene end was trimmed by 0 bases and the J gene end by 4 bases; junction bases not matched to a gene: 5. The CDR3 here is CASSLAVAGAADTQYF. Written as DNA, the CDR3 is TGTGCCAGCAGCTTAGCGGTAGCGGGGGCCGCAGATACGCAGTATTTT. Full variable domain (missing parts from reference TRBV7-9 and TRBJ2-3): DTGVSQNPRHKITKRGQNVTFRCDPISEHNRLYWYRQTLGQGPEFLTYFQNEAQLEKSRLLSDRFSAERPKGSFSTLEIQRTEQGDSAMYLCASSLAVAGAADTQYFGPGTRLTVL.

The rearrangement links TRBV6-6 to TRBJ1-6; possibly TRBD1 for D (6 bases). Trimming shortened V by 7 bases and J by 8 bases, and 15 bases separated the two germline ends. Germline CDR1 MNHNY, CDR2 SVGAGI (reference sequence). The CDR3 is 14 amino acids. This chain's CDR3 is CASTIQGLHSPLHF. CDR3 DNA: TGTGCCAGCACCATACAGGGTCTGCATTCACCCCTCCACTTT.

The chain recombines TRBV5-8 with TRBJ2-1; TRBD1 agrees at 8 bases. Germline assignment: CDR1 SGHTS and CDR2 YDEGEE. This CDR3 spans 14 amino acids. V lost 7 bases, J lost 0 bases, and 3 bases stayed unmatched. The CDR3 nucleotides are TGTGCCAGCCCCGGACAGGGCTCCTACAATGAGCAGTTCTTC. This translates into CASPGQGSYNEQFF.

This clone was recorded a few times. The DNA of the CDR3 is TGTGCCTGTGATGGGACTAGCGACTACGAGCAGTACTTC. It encodes CACDGTSDYEQYF. The V gene is TRBV30, the J gene TRBJ2-7; 10 positions match TRBD2. The CDR3 loop spans 13 amino acids. V lost 6 bases to trimming and J lost 3 bases; unmatched junction nucleotides: 5. Germline V gene sequence: CDR1 GTSNPN, CDR2 SVGIG (reference sequence).

The CDR3 nucleotides read TGCGCCAGCAGCCCTAGCGGTTCGGGGGGCGGTGGCTACACCTTC. Translation gives CASSPSGSGGGGYTF. The chain joins TRBV4-1 to TRBJ1-2; TRBD1 is a possible D gene (6 bases). With 4 bases removed from V and 7 bases from J, the gap between germline ends came to 19 bases. The CDR3 covers 15 residues. Germline CDR1 MGHRA, CDR2 YSYEKL.

The rearrangement links TRBV30 to TRBJ2-1; 7 nucleotides agree with TRBD2. The germline V gene encodes CDR1 GTSNPN and CDR2 SVGIG (reference sequence). Trimming took 4 bases from V and 4 from J; bases not matched to a gene: 13. The CDR3 loop spans 16 amino acids. Written as DNA, the CDR3 is TGTGCCTGGACTGCGGGGGTCCGCGCTCTATACAATGAGCAGTTCTTC. It specifies CAWTAGVRALYNEQFF.

The gene calls are TRBV6-5 and TRBJ2-1, with TRBD2 as a possible D gene (5 bases). The CDR3 length is 14 residues. Germline loops: CDR1 MNHEY, CDR2 SVGAGI. Trimming removed 0 bases at V and 9 bases at J, with 12 bases between. As DNA, the CDR3 is TGTGCCAGCAGTTACTCGCCGGGATTTCTTGAGCAGTTCTTC. Translating it yields CASSYSPGFLEQFF.

V is TRBV5-1 and J is TRBJ2-1, with D perhaps TRBD1 (6 bases). Germline-derived CDR1 and CDR2 are SGHRS and YFSETQ. The V and J ends lost 0 bases and 0 bases respectively, with 10 bases between them. This CDR3 is 16 amino acids long. In nucleotides, the CDR3 is TGCGCCAGCAGCTTGGGAGACAGGAGCTCCTACAATGAGCAGTTCTTC. It is translated as CASSLGDRSSYNEQFF.

The CDR3 loop reads CASSLDWTGELFF. The CDR3 bases are TGTGCCAGCAGCTTAGACTGGACCGGGGAGCTGTTTTTT. The genes are TRBV13 and TRBJ2-2; D is undetermined. Germline CDR1 and CDR2: PRHDT and FYEKMQ (reference sequence). This CDR3 contains 13 residues. V dropped 1 base and J dropped 5 bases, with 5 bases sitting between them.

This clone has just one count. The chain uses TRBV19 and TRBJ1-1, with 8 bases aligning to TRBD1. This CDR3 contains 19 residues. Germline V gives CDR1 LNHDA, CDR2 SQIVND (reference sequence). Germline trimming cut 4 bases from V and 5 bases from J; bases unmatched to any gene: 21. CDR3 loop: CASSTQKLDRGVVVTEAFF. CDR3 coding DNA: TGTGCCAGTAGTACACAAAAACTCGACAGGGGAGTGGTTGTTACTGAAGCTTTCTTT.

The J gene is TRBJ2-3, the V gene TRBV19, with D perhaps matching TRBD1 (6 bases). Looked up from germline, CDR1 is LNHDA and CDR2 is SQIVND (reference sequence). CDR3 length: 14 residues. Deletions cut 5 bases from V and 1 base from J, with 10 bases between. Written as DNA, the CDR3 is TGTGCCAGTAGTGGGGGCAGGGGCACAGATACGCAGTATTTT. Its protein is CASSGGRGTDTQYF.

The genes are TRBV5-1 and TRBJ1-2; TRBD1 might be the D (5 bases). The V gene's germline CDR1 is SGHRS and CDR2 YFSETQ. V lost 0 bases and J 7 bases, leaving 10 bases between the germline ends. This CDR3 has 13 residues. The DNA of the CDR3 is TGCGCCAGCAGCTTGGGGTCCGGGGGTGGCTACACCTTC. Its translation: CASSLGSGGGYTF.

In its sample, this clone was seen a few times. This sequence joins TRBV11-2 and TRBJ2-5; 9 nucleotides agree with TRBD2. The CDR3 consists of 16 residues. V dropped 1 base and J dropped 5; count of bases not matched to a gene: 8. Germline CDR1 SGHAT, CDR2 FQNNGV. The CDR3 nucleotides read TGTGCCAGCAGCTTAGGGGCGGGGGGGCCCTCGGAGACCCAGTACTTC. This translates into CASSLGAGGPSETQYF.

The chain is built from TRBV5-1 and TRBJ2-5, with 9 nucleotides matching TRBD2. The V gene end was trimmed by 0 bases and the J gene end by 5 bases; junction bases not matched to a gene: 8. Germline CDR1 is SGHRS and CDR2 is YFSETQ. This CDR3 has 16 amino acids. The CDR3 sequence: CASSLASGTSWETQYF. The DNA for the CDR3 is TGCGCCAGCAGCTTGGCATCCGGGACTAGCTGGGAGACCCAGTACTTC.

The chain recombines TRBV6-4 with TRBJ2-1; 11 bases line up with TRBD2. J was trimmed by 13 bases and V by 5 bases; bases with no gene match: 10. Germline values: CDR1 MRHNA, CDR2 SNTAGT. The CDR3 has 14 amino acids. The CDR3 protein is CASSPGLAGPPQFF. As DNA, the CDR3 is TGTGCCAGCAGTCCCGGACTAGCGGGTCCCCCCCAGTTCTTC.

The chain links TRBV7-6 to TRBJ1-1; maybe TRBD1 (6 bases). Per germline, CDR1 SGHVS and CDR2 FNYEAQ. V was cut by 5 bases and J by 7 bases, with 29 bases left in between. The CDR3 spans 18 residues. CDR3 amino acids: CASSILGGAGLSLVEAFF. The DNA for the CDR3 is TGTGCCAGCAGCATACTCGGGGGGGCAGGGCTATCTTTGGTTGAAGCTTTCTTT.

The gene calls are TRBV5-1 and TRBJ2-5, with TRBD1 matching 7 bases. CDR3 size: 14 residues. After removal of 8 bases from V and 4 bases from J, the junction contained 11 bases not matched to a gene. Germline V gene data show CDR1 as SGHRS and CDR2 as YFSETQ. The CDR3 bases are TGCGCCAGTAGACAGGGTAGGATAGGAGAGACCCAGTACTTC. Protein product: CASRQGRIGETQYF.

Here the CDR3 DNA reads TGCAGCGTTGTCTCCGGACAGGGTTGGGGCTACACCTTC. It yields the protein CSVVSGQGWGYTF. The chain recombines TRBV29-1 with TRBJ1-2; 8 bases match TRBD1. J gave up 8 bases and V 4 bases, and 9 bases lay outside the gene matches. CDR3 length: 13 amino acids. From germline, CDR1 is SQVTM and CDR2 ANQGSEA.

The gene calls are TRBV5-1 and TRBJ2-2, with a possible D match to TRBD2 (6 bases). The V gene's germline CDR1 is SGHRS and CDR2 YFSETQ. CDR3 length equals 17 residues. V lost 0 bases to trimming and J lost 0 bases, with 12 bases between them. In DNA, the CDR3 is TGCGCCAGCAGCTTGGTACGCGGGATCGCGAACACCGGGGAGCTGTTTTTT. Its translation: CASSLVRGIANTGELFF. Based on the CDR3 plus reference TRBV5-1 and TRBJ2-2, the full variable domain is KAGVTQTPRYLIKTRGQQVTLSCSPISGHRSVSWYQQTPGQGLQFLFEYFSETQRNKGNFPGRFSGRQFSNSRSEMNVSTLELGDSALYLCASSLVRGIANTGELFFGEGSRLTVL.

The rearrangement uses TRBV7-8 and TRBJ2-1; 9 nucleotides align to TRBD1. The junction had 4 bases not matched to a gene; V was cut back by 1 base and J by 0 bases. Germline V gene sequence: CDR1 SGHVS, CDR2 FQNEAQ. The CDR3 is 17 residues long. The DNA for the CDR3 is TGTGCCAGCAGCTTAGAACAGGGGGCTTACTCCTACAATGAGCAGTTCTTC. This codes for CASSLEQGAYSYNEQFF.

This sequence joins TRBV27 and TRBJ1-2; D gene unclear. Trimming took off 7 bases at V and 9 bases at J, with 21 bases between the two ends. Germline CDR1 MNHEY, CDR2 SMNVEV (reference sequence). The length of the CDR3 is 14 residues. The CDR3 DNA reads as TGTGCCAGCACTTCGTTAGAGGAAGGTGGTCGCTACACCTTC. It translates to CASTSLEEGGRYTF.

This clone was counted once. This sequence joins TRBV5-1 and TRBJ1-6; D gene uncertain. The ends were cut back, 0 bases at V and 3 bases at J, with 10 bases in the middle. This CDR3 contains 16 residues. Germline-derived CDR1 and CDR2 are SGHRS and YFSETQ. The CDR3 bases are TGCGCCAGCAGCTTGGAAGCGGTGCTCTATAATTCACCCCTCCACTTT. This gives the protein CASSLEAVLYNSPLHF.

The J gene is TRBJ2-7, the V gene TRBV13; 13 bases fit TRBD2. This CDR3 contains 14 residues. The germline V gene encodes CDR1 PRHDT and CDR2 FYEKMQ (reference sequence). Trimming at V came to 5 bases and at J to 2 bases, leaving 0 bases not matched to a gene. The CDR3 loop is CASSTSGGAYEQYF. CDR3 sequence (DNA): TGTGCCAGCAGCACTAGCGGGGGGGCCTACGAGCAGTACTTC.

About this clone itself: The sample carries other DNA sequences with the same CDR3. The chain links TRBV19 to TRBJ2-2; 10 nucleotides agree with TRBD1. CDR1 is LNHDA, CDR2 SQIVND, per germline (reference sequence). CDR3 size: 14 residues. Losses at the gene ends were 8 bases for V and 5 bases for J; bases not matched to a gene: 5. The CDR3 region is CASRQGAGTGELFF. As DNA, the CDR3 is TGTGCCAGTCGACAGGGGGCGGGGACCGGGGAGCTGTTTTTT.